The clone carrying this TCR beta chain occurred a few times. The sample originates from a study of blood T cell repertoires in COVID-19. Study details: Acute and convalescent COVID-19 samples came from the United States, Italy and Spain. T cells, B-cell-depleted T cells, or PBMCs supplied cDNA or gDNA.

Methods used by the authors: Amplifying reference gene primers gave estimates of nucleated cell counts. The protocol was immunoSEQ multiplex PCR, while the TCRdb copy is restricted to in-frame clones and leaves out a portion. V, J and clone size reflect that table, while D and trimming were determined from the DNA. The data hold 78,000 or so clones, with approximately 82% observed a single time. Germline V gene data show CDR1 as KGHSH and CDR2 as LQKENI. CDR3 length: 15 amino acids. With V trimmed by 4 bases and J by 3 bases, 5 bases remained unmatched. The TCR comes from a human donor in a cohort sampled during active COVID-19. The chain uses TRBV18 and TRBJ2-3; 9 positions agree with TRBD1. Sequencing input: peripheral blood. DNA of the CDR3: TGTGCCAGCTCACACCGGGACAGGGAAACAGATACGCAGTATTTT. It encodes CASSHRDRETDTQYF.